The 4 T cell receptor beta chains reported below all come from one sample, sequenced in a study of blood T cell repertoires in COVID-19. Generated by immunoSEQ multiplex PCR, the TCRdb table keeps only in-frame clones and is missing some. The top ten hold 11% of the sample, which has approximately 300,000 clones, approximately 91% seen once. The sequencing sample was made of peripheral blood. The receptors were gathered from a woman between 25 and 40 years old with COVID-19, enrolled during active disease.

This sequence joins TRBV29-1 and TRBJ1-5; TRBD1 matches 7 bases. V trimming: 5 bases; J trimming: 2 bases; junction bases outside the gene matches: 3. Looked up from germline, CDR1 is SQVTM and CDR2 is ANQGSEA. The CDR3 extends over 13 amino acids. The CDR3 region has the DNA TGCAGCGTTTCCGGACAGGGCAATCAGCCCCAGCATTTT. It specifies CSVSGQGNQPQHF.

The rearrangement links TRBV5-4 to TRBJ2-5; perhaps TRBD1 as D (7 bases). Germline V lookup: CDR1 SGHNT, CDR2 YYREEE (reference sequence). The CDR3 is made up of 15 amino acids. The V end lost 3 bases, the J end lost 5 bases, and 17 bases lay between the germline ends. As DNA, the CDR3 is TGTGCCAGCAGCTCCTCAGGGGGGAGACGGGAGACCCAGTACTTC. As protein: CASSSSGGRRETQYF.

This chain links TRBV3-1 (or the pseudogene TRBV3-2) with TRBJ2-1; possibly TRBD2 for D (6 bases). The V end was cut by 1 base, the J end by 6 bases, with 19 bases between. Per the germline V gene, CDR1 is LGHDT and CDR2 is YNNKEL (reference sequence). CDR3 length: 17 amino acids. CDR3 bases: TGTGCCAGCAGCCAAGTCGACCGGGACTGCCATGTCAATGAGCAGTTCTTC. Amino acids: CASSQVDRDCHVNEQFF.

V is TRBV2 and J is TRBJ1-4; D unclear. The CDR3 is 13 amino acids. The V gene lost 7 bases and the J gene lost 3 bases, with 9 bases spanning the gap. Germline lookup yields CDR1 SNHLY and CDR2 FYNNEI. In nucleotides, the CDR3 is TGTGCCAGCATAGAACAGCCTAATGAAAAACTGTTTTTT. Its translation is CASIEQPNEKLFF. The variable domain in full, with the rest retrieved from reference TRBV2 and TRBJ1-4, is EPEVTQTPSHQVTQMGQEVILRCVPISNHLYFYWYRQILGQKVEFLVSFYNNEISEKSEIFDDQFSVERPDGSNFTLKIRSTKLEDSAMYFCASIEQPNEKLFFGSGTQLSVL.